This T cell receptor (beta chain) was documented in a study of shared clonotypes between healthy human individuals. Trimming pared 5 bases from V and 1 base from J, leaving 8 bases between. This CDR3 is 13 amino acids long. Germline-derived CDR1 and CDR2 are KGHSH and LQKENI. Assay execution took place at the deep level. Profiling relied on immunoSEQ multiplex PCR, and the TCRdb table lists in-frame clones only, not all of them. The table shows 2 million to 2.5 million clones, with around 93% occurring only once. Division of CD4+ cells produced a CD45RA+ naive subset and a CD45RA-negative memory subset. The study's findings and limits: The study found lower generation probabilities in non-shared clonotypes than in those shared by all four donors. Memory subsets generally showed smaller estimated richness than naive subsets did.

Of note for this clone: No antigen is known for it.

This chain links TRBV18 with TRBJ1-1, with unresolved D. The TCR comes from a man younger than 30 in good health. Some clones in this sample may be carry-over from other donors' samples. The sequenced sample consisted of naive CD4+ T cells from PBMCs. Noted subset: CD45RA+ positively selected. In DNA form, the CDR3 reads TGTGCCAGCTCATCGGACGGGAACACTGAAGCTTTCTTT. This sequence encodes CASSSDGNTEAFF.